This entry concerns a single TCR beta chain. Its specificity is not known. The germline V gene has CDR1 MGHRA and CDR2 YSYEKL. Trimming took 0 bases from V and 2 from J; bases not matched to a gene: 6. The CDR3 runs to 16 residues. The data originate from a study of cytomegalovirus exposure and HLA in healthy donors. Study observations and caveats: Earlier results showed most TCR beta V segments being productive about 90% or about 30% of the time.

PCR used 60 Vbeta primers and 13 Jbeta primers. TCRdb keeps only in-frame clones here, not all; method: immunoSEQ multiplex PCR. The table includes around 180,000 clones, approximately 71% detected once. This chain links TRBV4-1 with TRBJ1-2; 7 bases fit TRBD1. The origin of this receptor is a girl aged 5 to 17 in good health and CMV-seronegative. The sample was PBMCs. DNA for the CDR3: TGCGCCAGCAGCCAAGAGCAACAGGGGAGAAACTATGGCTACACCTTC. Amino acids: CASSQEQQGRNYGYTF.